The 23 T cell receptor beta chains reported below all come from one sample, sequenced in a study of T-cell reconstitution after alpha-beta-depleted transplantation in children (TCRdb year 2016). The library was generated by PCR. Reads for this sample came from an Illumina HiSeq 2500. To normalize quantification of the TCRbeta repertoire, the TCR libraries were built with molecular barcoding that relied on unique molecular identifiers. TCRdb reprocessed the public reads (quality trimming at Q25 with fastp, clone calling with MiXCR) and kept in-frame beta chains. Rows are unified per CDR3 protein, each entry keeping the most common DNA and genes. The sample table records some 200,000 distinct CDR3 sequences; approximately 9.8% of these occur just once. Approximately 4.7% of the sample lies in the top ten. Material: PBMCs from the stem cell graft donor, obtained from the stem cell graft. These TCRs come from a human donor who donated a stem cell graft to a child with SCID.

This clonotype has a handful of counts. The chain has TRBV7-8 and TRBJ2-3; 7 bases fit TRBD2. This CDR3 has 16 amino acids. CDR1 is SGHVS, CDR2 FQNEAQ, per germline. Trimming removed 0 bases from V and 5 bases from J; junction bases left unmatched: 8. The CDR3 coding sequence is TGTGCCAGCAGCTTAGCTGGGGAGGGGAATCAAGATACGCAGTATTTT. Its protein product is CASSLAGEGNQDTQYF.

This clonotype occurred many times. J is TRBJ1-3 and V is TRBV12-3 or TRBV12-4; D possibly corresponds to TRBD1 (5 bases). V was clipped by 6 bases and J by 2 bases, with 5 bases between them. This CDR3 contains 12 residues. As DNA, the CDR3 is TGTGCCAGCAGACAGGCTGGAAACACCATATATTTT. Protein: CASRQAGNTIYF.

This clonotype was seen more than once but under ten times. The V gene is TRBV19, the J gene TRBJ1-2, with 10 positions matching TRBD1. The V gene end was trimmed by 10 bases and the J gene end by 4 bases; junction bases not matched to a gene: 6. The CDR3 sequence is 13 residues long. Germline loops: CDR1 LNHDA, CDR2 SQIVND (reference sequence). The CDR3 loop is CATQGQGIYGYTF. CDR3 nucleotide sequence: TGTGCCACCCAGGGACAGGGGATCTATGGCTACACCTTC.

The chain employs TRBV5-1 and TRBJ2-2; the D gene could be TRBD1 or TRBD2 (6 bases each). This CDR3 region has 15 residues. CDR1 and CDR2 (germline): SGHRS, YFSETQ. V shed 5 bases and J shed 5 bases, with 16 bases lying between them. CDR3 nucleotides: TGCGCCAGCAGTGTCGATGAAGGGGGGACCGGGGAGCTGTTTTTT. Its protein product is CASSVDEGGTGELFF.

This clonotype was seen at least ten times. The genes are TRBV10-3 and TRBJ2-3; 13 nucleotides line up with TRBD2. This CDR3 region has 16 residues. The V and J ends lost 4 bases and 7 bases, in that order; junction bases with no gene match: 8. The germline V gene has CDR1 ENHRY and CDR2 SYGVKD. CDR3 in amino acids: CAISAPGLAGWYTQYF. CDR3 coding DNA: TGTGCCATCAGTGCTCCGGGACTAGCGGGATGGTATACGCAGTATTTT.

The chain links TRBV3-1 to TRBJ2-3, with 9 bases that match TRBD2. With V trimmed by 5 bases and J by 0 bases, 15 bases remained unmatched. CDR3 length equals 19 residues. In germline, CDR1 is LGHDT, CDR2 YNNKEL (reference sequence). DNA for the CDR3: TGTGCCAGCAGCTGCCAGACCAGCGGGGGGCTAGCTAGCACAGATACGCAGTATTTT. It encodes CASSCQTSGGLASTDTQYF.

This clonotype has a count of ten or more. The V call is TRBV4-1, the J call TRBJ2-2; D is perhaps TRBD2 (5 bases). This CDR3 comprises 15 residues. Trimming stripped 3 bases from V and 5 bases from J, with 13 bases between. Germline loops: CDR1 MGHRA, CDR2 YSYEKL. CDR3 nucleotides: TGCGCCAGCAGCCACCCCTTCGAGCGGACCGGGGAGCTGTTTTTT. Translating gives CASSHPFERTGELFF.

This clonotype occurred many times. V gene TRBV4-3 combines with J gene TRBJ1-4, with 11 bases identical to TRBD1. V lost 0 bases and J lost 7; bases outside the gene matches: 4. The CDR3 sequence is 16 residues long. CDR1 and CDR2 from the germline V gene are LGHNA and YSLEER. CDR3 bases: TGCGCCAGCAGCCAAGATCTCGGGACAGGGGGTGAAAAACTGTTTTTT. Translated: CASSQDLGTGGEKLFF.

To note about this clonotype: One base away lies a much larger clone, so this may be a sequencing read error. V usage is TRBV4-2 and J usage is TRBJ2-7; 8 positions agree with TRBD1. From germline, CDR1 is LGHNA and CDR2 YNFKEQ. CDR3 size: 13 residues. The CDR3 region is CSSSRDRFHEQYF. CDR3 sequence (DNA): TGTTCCAGCAGCCGGGACAGGTTCCACGAGCAGTACTTC.

This chain connects TRBV29-1 to TRBJ2-5; 7 nucleotides align to TRBD2. The CDR3 runs 13 residues. V was clipped by 6 bases and J by 2 bases; unmatched bases: 6. Germline V gene data show CDR1 as SQVTM and CDR2 as ANQGSEA. CDR3 sequence (DNA): TGCAGCGTAAATCCGGGACTACAAGAGACCCAGTACTTC. This encodes CSVNPGLQETQYF. Variable domain in full (rest from reference TRBV29-1 and TRBJ2-5): SAVISQKPSRDICQRGTSLTIQCQVDSQVTMMFWYRQQPGQSLTLIATANQGSEATYESGFVIDKFPISRPNLTFSTLTVSNMSPEDSSIYLCSVNPGLQETQYFGPGTRLLVL.

This clonotype has a count of ten or more. The chain links TRBV20-1 to TRBJ2-5; TRBD2 matches 12 bases. V shed 0 bases and J 0 bases; nucleotides not matched to a gene: 5. The CDR3 is made up of 17 amino acids. In germline, CDR1 is DFQATT, CDR2 SNEGSKA (reference sequence). CDR3 protein: CSARDERTSGNQETQYF. The CDR3 DNA follows: TGCAGTGCTAGAGACGAGAGGACTAGCGGGAACCAAGAGACCCAGTACTTC.

This clonotype was counted ten times or more. This rearrangement joins TRBV5-1 to TRBJ2-3; a weak D match, TRBD2 (6 bases). Germline CDR1 is SGHRS and CDR2 is YFSETQ. This CDR3 has 15 amino acids. V dropped 3 bases and J dropped 2 bases, with 13 bases sitting between them. As DNA, the CDR3 is TGCGCCAGCAGCTCCTTAAGCGGGCCCACAGATACGCAGTATTTT. Residues: CASSSLSGPTDTQYF.

The chain employs TRBV12-3 or TRBV12-4 and TRBJ2-6; no definite D call. V lost 4 bases and J 0 bases, leaving 10 bases between the germline ends. The CDR3 runs to 16 residues. As DNA, the CDR3 is TGTGCCAGCAGTTCAGGACGTTTCTCTGGGGCCAACGTCCTGACTTTC. It is translated as CASSSGRFSGANVLTF.

The sample holds many counts of this clonotype. The chain employs TRBV12-3 or TRBV12-4 and TRBJ1-4, with TRBD1 matching over 10 bases. V trimming: 6 bases; J trimming: 5 bases; junction bases outside the gene matches: 6. The CDR3 sequence is 15 residues long. CDR3 nucleotides: TGTGCCAGCAGCAGACAGGGGGCGCAGAATGAAAAACTGTTTTTT. It encodes CASSRQGAQNEKLFF.

CDR3 sequence: CASSWASTNTGELFF. The CDR3 DNA sequence: TGTGCCAGCAGTTGGGCAAGCACGAACACCGGGGAGCTGTTTTTT. The rearrangement links TRBV28 to TRBJ2-2; D gene uncertain. Germline V gives CDR1 MDHEN, CDR2 SYDVKM. The germline V and J ends were trimmed by 4 bases and 0 bases, with 9 bases remaining between them. The CDR3 has 15 residues.

This clonotype occurred many times. V usage is TRBV5-6 and J usage is TRBJ2-6; D remains unclear. V gave up 1 base and J gave up 3 bases, with 14 bases separating them. CDR3 length: 17 amino acids. Germline V CDR1 and CDR2: SGHDT, YYEEEE. The CDR3 protein is CASSLTPLVSGANVLTF. For the CDR3, the DNA is TGTGCCAGCAGCTTGACCCCCCTTGTCAGTGGGGCCAACGTCCTGACTTTC.

This clonotype was counted ten times or more. V gene TRBV28 combines with J gene TRBJ1-5; perhaps TRBD1 as D (6 bases). Per the germline V gene, CDR1 is MDHEN and CDR2 is SYDVKM. This CDR3 contains 15 residues. Trimming took 6 bases from V and 0 from J, leaving 12 bases between them. The CDR3 bases are TGTGCCAGCAGATTTCAGGGGCTTAGCAATCAGCCCCAGCATTTT. Translating it yields CASRFQGLSNQPQHF.

This clonotype appeared many times. The chain employs TRBV3-1 and TRBJ1-1; 9 positions agree with TRBD1. V lost 4 bases to trimming and J lost 5 bases; unmatched junction nucleotides: 5. Germline CDR1 is LGHDT and CDR2 is YNNKEL (reference sequence). This CDR3 has 14 amino acids. DNA for the CDR3: TGTGCCAGCAGCCTTACAGGGGGCAAGACTGAAGCTTTCTTT. This translates into CASSLTGGKTEAFF.

The V gene is TRBV7-2, the J gene TRBJ2-1; D call uncertain. V was clipped by 1 base and J by 8 bases, with 15 bases between them. The CDR3 is 15 residues long. The germline V gene has CDR1 SGHTA and CDR2 FQGNSA. The CDR3 is CASSLGRQERHEQFF. In DNA form, the CDR3 reads TGTGCCAGCAGCTTAGGCAGGCAGGAAAGGCATGAGCAGTTCTTC.

This clonotype was picked up many times. The chain joins TRBV6-1 to TRBJ1-1; D perhaps matches TRBD1 (5 bases). In germline, CDR1 is MNHNS, CDR2 SASEGT. CDR3 length equals 14 residues. V dropped 6 bases and J dropped 4 bases, with 15 bases sitting between them. In DNA form, the CDR3 reads TGTGCCAGCAGCCCCGCCGGACACATCACTGAAGCTTTCTTT. This gives the protein CASSPAGHITEAFF.

This clonotype occurred a few times. The CDR3 spells CASSHTGTAGYTF. The CDR3 DNA reads TGCGCCAGCAGCCATACCGGGACAGCTGGCTACACCTTC. This chain links TRBV4-1 with TRBJ1-2; 7 bases are shared with TRBD1. Germline V gene data show CDR1 as MGHRA and CDR2 as YSYEKL. V gave up 3 bases and J gave up 7 bases; unmatched junction bases: 5. The CDR3 loop spans 13 amino acids.

This clonotype was detected ten times or more. The chain has TRBV11-1 and TRBJ1-1; a weak D match, TRBD1 (5 bases). This CDR3 contains 18 residues. The V gene lost 1 base and the J gene lost 3 bases, with 21 bases spanning the gap. Germline V gene lookup returns CDR1 SGHAT and CDR2 FQDESV (reference sequence). The CDR3 DNA reads as TGTGCCAGCAGCTTAGGACAGATCGCTTTAGGTGGTGACACTGAAGCTTTCTTT. Translation gives CASSLGQIALGGDTEAFF.

Ten or more counts support this clonotype. The chain is built from TRBV5-1 and TRBJ2-1; D call uncertain. The V gene lost 4 bases and the J gene lost 9 bases, with 8 bases spanning the gap. From germline, CDR1 is SGHRS and CDR2 YFSETQ. There are 11 residues in the CDR3. The CDR3 spells CASSDGGEQFF. CDR3 coding DNA: TGCGCCAGCAGCGACGGCGGTGAGCAGTTCTTC.